These 17 T cell receptor beta chains came from one sample sequenced in a study of blood T cell repertoires in COVID-19. Data came from immunoSEQ multiplex PCR; TCRdb stores just in-frame clones and leaves some out. The data show a few hundred thousand clones, around 87% seen once. The sequenced sample was peripheral blood. These receptors were obtained from a woman aged 55-69 years with COVID-19, enrolled during active disease.

This clone occurred a few times. V usage is TRBV30 and J usage is TRBJ1-1, with TRBD1 matching over 7 bases. CDR3 length equals 14 residues. V lost 4 bases, J lost 1 base, and 6 bases stayed unmatched. Looked up from germline, CDR1 is GTSNPN and CDR2 is SVGIG (reference sequence). For the CDR3, the DNA is TGTGCCTGGATCACGGACAGGCAGAACACTGAAGCTTTCTTT. Translated, it gives CAWITDRQNTEAFF.

This chain connects TRBV2 to TRBJ1-3, with D possibly being TRBD1 (6 bases). The CDR3 spans 14 residues. The V end was cut by 6 bases, the J end by 1 base, with 10 bases between. The germline V gene has CDR1 SNHLY and CDR2 FYNNEI. The CDR3 DNA reads as TGTGCCAGCAGAGTAGGGGGTTCTGGAAACACCATATATTTT. This translates into CASRVGGSGNTIYF. The entire variable domain, with the rest obtained from reference TRBV2 and TRBJ1-3, is as follows: EPEVTQTPSHQVTQMGQEVILRCVPISNHLYFYWYRQILGQKVEFLVSFYNNEISEKSEIFDDQFSVERPDGSNFTLKIRSTKLEDSAMYFCASRVGGSGNTIYFGEGSWLTVV.

The chain uses TRBV5-4 and TRBJ2-3, with D maybe TRBD2 (5 bases). The germline V gene encodes CDR1 SGHNT and CDR2 YYREEE (reference sequence). V was clipped by 3 bases and J by 0 bases, with 11 bases between them. The CDR3 sequence is 15 residues long. The DNA of the CDR3 is TGTGCCAGCAGCTCTCGGACGGGGAGCACAGATACGCAGTATTTT. It is translated as CASSSRTGSTDTQYF.

This clone occurred a few times. The rearrangement uses TRBV7-9 and TRBJ2-3; possible D gene TRBD2, 6 bases. The CDR3 has 14 residues. The V and J ends lost 4 bases and 9 bases respectively, with 17 bases between them. Germline lookup yields CDR1 SEHNR and CDR2 FQNEAQ (reference sequence). The CDR3 DNA follows: TGTGCCAGCAGCTCGCTAGCGTCAAGATCAACGCAGTATTTT. Its protein product is CASSSLASRSTQYF.

This clone was seen a few times. The V call is TRBV6-6, the J call TRBJ1-5; D is possibly TRBD1 (5 bases). This CDR3 is built from 13 residues. The V gene's germline CDR1 is MNHNY and CDR2 SVGAGI (reference sequence). V was pared by 6 bases and J by 7 bases, with 13 bases between. Here the CDR3 reads CASSLGEGQPQHF. CDR3 bases: TGTGCCAGCAGCCTAGGGGAGGGGCAGCCCCAGCATTTT.

The sample holds one count of this clone. The chain recombines TRBV19 with TRBJ1-4; 9 bases map to TRBD1. This CDR3 contains 16 residues. V lost 3 bases, J lost 7 bases, and 9 bases stayed unmatched. The germline CDR1 and CDR2 sequences are LNHDA and SQIVND (reference sequence). The DNA for the CDR3 is TGTGCCAGTAGTATCTTACCGGGACAGGGTGGTGAAAAACTGTTTTTT. Residues: CASSILPGQGGEKLFF.

This sequence joins TRBV10-1 and TRBJ1-1; 7 nucleotides match TRBD1. The germline V gene encodes CDR1 WNHNN and CDR2 SYGVQD (reference sequence). The CDR3 loop spans 14 amino acids. V was pared by 3 bases and J by 0 bases, with 1 base of the junction left unmatched. CDR3 bases: TGCGCCAGCAGTGATGGGACAGTGAACACTGAAGCTTTCTTT. Translation gives CASSDGTVNTEAFF.

This chain joins TRBV27 and TRBJ1-6; D is unclear. From germline, CDR1 is MNHEY and CDR2 SMNVEV (reference sequence). Trimming cost V 5 bases and J 0 bases, with 8 bases left between them. The CDR3 runs to 15 residues. The CDR3 here is CASSNTISYNSPLHF. As DNA, the CDR3 is TGTGCCAGCAGTAACACTATCTCCTATAATTCACCCCTCCACTTT.

The chain is built from TRBV21-1 and TRBJ2-6; the tabulated D call, TRBD2, remains unverified against the DNA. TRBV21-1 counts as a pseudogene. This CDR3 spans 17 amino acids. The CDR3 is CASSKGGAYSGANVLTF. CDR3 in DNA: TGTGCCAGCAGCAAAGGTGGAGCCTACTCTGGGGCCAACGTCCTGACTTTC.

The chain joins TRBV29-1 to TRBJ1-2; 10 nucleotides line up with TRBD1. From germline, CDR1 is SQVTM and CDR2 ANQGSEA. CDR3 length: 11 residues. V shed 6 bases and J 7 bases; nucleotides not matched to a gene: 2. The CDR3 bases are TGCAGCGTCGGGGACAGGGGTGGCTACACCTTC. Protein product: CSVGDRGGYTF.

This clone was counted a single time. V usage is TRBV10-3 and J usage is TRBJ1-2; 10 bases fit TRBD1. Germline V CDR1 and CDR2: ENHRY, SYGVKD. The CDR3 length is 13 residues. V shed 11 bases and J 8 bases; nucleotides not matched to a gene: 11. The CDR3 here is CAAGPGQGKGYTF. The CDR3 nucleotides read TGTGCCGCCGGTCCGGGACAGGGGAAAGGCTACACCTTC.

V gene TRBV28 combines with J gene TRBJ2-5; possible D gene TRBD2, 6 bases. V was clipped by 5 bases and J by 2 bases, with 18 bases between them. This CDR3 has 16 amino acids. The germline V gene encodes CDR1 MDHEN and CDR2 SYDVKM. DNA of the CDR3: TGTGCCAGCAGTCAAAGCCTCCGGGACTTTCAAGAGACCCAGTACTTC. Encoded protein: CASSQSLRDFQETQYF.

V usage is TRBV19 and J usage is TRBJ1-5; D uncertain. Germline V CDR1 and CDR2: LNHDA, SQIVND (reference sequence). CDR3 size: 18 residues. Trimming took 0 bases from V and 4 from J, leaving 19 bases between them. The CDR3 here is CASSIDLSGTLGNQPQHF. The CDR3 DNA follows: TGTGCCAGTAGTATAGATCTAAGCGGTACCTTAGGGAATCAGCCCCAGCATTTT.

The V gene is TRBV10-3, the J gene TRBJ2-7; 7 bases are shared with TRBD1. The V gene end was trimmed by 6 bases and the J gene end by 5 bases; junction bases not matched to a gene: 10. The CDR3 extends over 14 amino acids. Germline CDR1 ENHRY, CDR2 SYGVKD. The CDR3 sequence: CAISPGDRIDEQYF. The CDR3 nucleotides are TGTGCCATCAGCCCAGGGGACAGAATCGACGAGCAGTACTTC.

The sample holds many counts of this clone. The gene calls are TRBV6-4 and TRBJ2-3; D perhaps matches TRBD1 (7 bases). V was trimmed by 3 bases and J by 2 bases, leaving 12 bases between them. The CDR3 is 15 residues long. Germline CDR1 is MRHNA and CDR2 is SNTAGT. CDR3 sequence: CASSERRGHTDTQYF. The CDR3 DNA reads TGTGCCAGCAGTGAGCGGAGGGGGCACACAGATACGCAGTATTTT.

This chain links TRBV25-1 with TRBJ1-4, with 8 bases aligning to TRBD1. The CDR3 loop spans 16 amino acids. Germline V gene lookup returns CDR1 MGHDK and CDR2 SYGVNS. V lost 3 bases to trimming and J lost 3 bases; unmatched junction nucleotides: 6. Here the CDR3 DNA reads TGTGCCAGCAGTGATGGGGACAGGTGGCCTAATGAAAAACTGTTTTTT. Residues: CASSDGDRWPNEKLFF.

The J gene is TRBJ2-5, the V gene TRBV29-1; D remains unclear. Per the germline V gene, CDR1 is SQVTM and CDR2 is ANQGSEA. The V and J ends lost 1 base and 8 bases respectively, with 14 bases between them. The CDR3 loop spans 13 amino acids. CDR3 amino acids: CSVEVQNRGTQYF. As DNA, the CDR3 is TGCAGCGTTGAAGTTCAGAACCGAGGAACCCAGTACTTC.